These 24 T cell receptor beta chains came from one sample sequenced in a study of glioma-infiltrating T cells after dendritic cell vaccination. TCRdb's table, derived via immunoSEQ multiplex PCR, lists solely in-frame clones and lacks some. Counted here are approximately 100,000 clones, roughly three quarters occurring once; the ten biggest clones make up less than 7%. The sequences come from blood, collected before dendritic cell vaccination. These TCRs come from a human donor with glioblastoma.

This chain joins TRBV4-1 and TRBJ2-1, with D uncertain. Germline CDR1 MGHRA, CDR2 YSYEKL. The CDR3 sequence is 16 residues long. V was shortened by 0 bases and J by 2 bases, with 11 bases between the two germline ends. CDR3 sequence: CASSQDFLQTYNEQFF. As DNA, the CDR3 is TGCGCCAGCAGCCAAGACTTCCTCCAGACCTACAATGAGCAGTTCTTC.

This clone was counted only a few times. The rearrangement uses TRBV2 and TRBJ1-1; possible D gene TRBD1, 6 bases. The CDR3 is made up of 12 amino acids. V shed 1 base and J shed 9 bases, with 9 bases lying between them. The V gene's germline CDR1 is SNHLY and CDR2 FYNNEI. CDR3 sequence: CASSEGGLKAFF. DNA for the CDR3: TGTGCCAGCAGTGAAGGGGGGCTGAAAGCTTTCTTT. Combining the CDR3 with reference TRBV2 and TRBJ1-1 gives the whole variable domain EPEVTQTPSHQVTQMGQEVILRCVPISNHLYFYWYRQILGQKVEFLVSFYNNEISEKSEIFDDQFSVERPDGSNFTLKIRSTKLEDSAMYFCASSEGGLKAFFGQGTRLTVV.

J is TRBJ1-5 and V is TRBV5-1; no reliable D call. V was clipped by 2 bases and J by 2 bases, with 8 bases between them. Germline CDR1 reads SGHRS; CDR2 reads YFSETQ. The CDR3 sequence is 14 residues long. This CDR3 reads CASSFSPGNQPQHF. Written as DNA, the CDR3 is TGCGCCAGCAGCTTTTCGCCAGGCAATCAGCCCCAGCATTTT.

The V and J genes are TRBV5-1 and TRBJ1-2, with 7 bases identical to TRBD1. With V trimmed by 1 base and J by 9 bases, 24 bases remained unmatched. This CDR3 comprises 19 residues. Germline CDR1 reads SGHRS; CDR2 reads YFSETQ. CDR3: CASSLMRQGVTDPLRSYTF. CDR3 coding DNA: TGCGCCAGCAGCTTGATGCGTCAGGGGGTGACAGATCCTCTCCGTAGCTACACCTTC. Based on the CDR3 plus reference TRBV5-1 and TRBJ1-2, the full variable domain is KAGVTQTPRYLIKTRGQQVTLSCSPISGHRSVSWYQQTPGQGLQFLFEYFSETQRNKGNFPGRFSGRQFSNSRSEMNVSTLELGDSALYLCASSLMRQGVTDPLRSYTFGSGTRLTVV.

This clone came up a few times. The chain carries TRBV2 and TRBJ1-1, with TRBD1 as a possible D gene (5 bases). V was cut by 2 bases and J by 1 base, with 11 bases left in between. CDR1 is SNHLY, CDR2 FYNNEI, per germline. The CDR3 has 15 residues. The CDR3 DNA reads TGTGCCAGCAGTGAATTGGGCAGGGAGAACACTGAAGCTTTCTTT. This codes for CASSELGRENTEAFF.

This chain links TRBV28 with TRBJ1-5; possibly TRBD1 for D (5 bases). CDR3 length: 15 residues. The V gene lost 3 bases and the J gene lost 2 bases, with 11 bases spanning the gap. CDR1 is MDHEN and CDR2 is SYDVKM in the germline V gene. The CDR3 region has the DNA TGTGCCAGCAGTTTTTCGGGGGGGGGCAATCAGCCCCAGCATTTT. Translating it yields CASSFSGGGNQPQHF.

The chain links TRBV7-9 to TRBJ2-3, with a weak D call TRBD1 (6 bases). V lost 5 bases and J lost 4, with 19 bases in between. The CDR3 loop spans 16 amino acids. Germline loops: CDR1 SEHNR, CDR2 FQNEAQ (reference sequence). CDR3 amino acids: CASSPWTALGSDTQYF. In nucleotides, the CDR3 is TGTGCCAGCAGCCCTTGGACAGCCTTAGGTTCAGATACGCAGTATTTT. Together with reference TRBV7-9 and TRBJ2-3, the CDR3 gives the full variable domain: DTGVSQNPRHKITKRGQNVTFRCDPISEHNRLYWYRQTLGQGPEFLTYFQNEAQLEKSRLLSDRFSAERPKGSFSTLEIQRTEQGDSAMYLCASSPWTALGSDTQYFGPGTRLTVL.

The chain carries TRBV10-2 and TRBJ1-1; D is possibly TRBD1 (6 bases). The CDR3 consists of 13 residues. Trimming took 6 bases from V and 4 from J, leaving 12 bases between them. The germline gives CDR1 WSHSY, CDR2 SAAADI. As DNA, the CDR3 is TGCGCCAGCAGCCAGGGGAGTGGCACTGAAGCTTTCTTT. It yields the protein CASSQGSGTEAFF.

With regard to this clone: Germline and junction disagree at one end, which may indicate a read error. The chain combines TRBV7-7 with TRBJ2-1, with D possibly being TRBD2 (5 bases). From germline, CDR1 is SSHAT and CDR2 FNYEAQ (reference sequence). The CDR3 is 14 residues long. The CDR3 reads CASSLAGLANEQFF. CDR3 DNA sequence: TGTGCTAGCAGCTTAGCTGGACTGGCTAATGAGCAGTTCTTC.

This chain connects TRBV7-2 to TRBJ2-5, with 9 nucleotides matching TRBD2. Germline CDR1 is SGHTA and CDR2 is FQGNSA. The CDR3 sequence is 18 residues long. V shed 1 base and J 4 bases; nucleotides not matched to a gene: 13. The CDR3 here is CASSLVGPGLAWGETQYF. Written as DNA, the CDR3 is TGTGCCAGCAGCTTAGTGGGGCCCGGACTAGCGTGGGGAGAGACCCAGTACTTC.

On this clone: Other DNA sequences in the sample encode the same CDR3. The V gene is TRBV18, the J gene TRBJ1-5; D might be TRBD1 (6 bases). Germline V gives CDR1 KGHSH, CDR2 LQKENI. This CDR3 has 16 amino acids. V was pared by 4 bases and J by 0 bases, with 13 bases between. CDR3 loop: CASSLARTDSNQPQHF. CDR3 bases: TGTGCCAGCTCACTGGCGCGGACAGATAGCAATCAGCCCCAGCATTTT.

V is TRBV4-1 and J is TRBJ2-2; 8 positions match TRBD2. The CDR3 loop spans 17 amino acids. Losses at the gene ends were 0 bases for V and 0 bases for J; bases not matched to a gene: 3. Germline assignment: CDR1 MGHRA and CDR2 YSYEKL. This CDR3 is CASSQESLAANTGELFF. For the CDR3, the DNA is TGCGCCAGCAGCCAAGAGTCACTAGCGGCGAACACCGGGGAGCTGTTTTTT.

This rearrangement joins TRBV2 to TRBJ2-1; 8 nucleotides line up with TRBD2. V dropped 8 bases and J dropped 10; count of bases not matched to a gene: 16. The CDR3 is 15 amino acids. In germline, CDR1 is SNHLY, CDR2 FYNNEI. CDR3: CASQTTGLGGLEQFF. The CDR3 DNA sequence: TGTGCCAGCCAAACTACGGGACTAGGGGGTTTAGAGCAGTTCTTC.

This chain links TRBV7-9 with TRBJ2-7; possibly TRBD1 for D (6 bases). Trimming took 3 bases from V and 4 from J, leaving 19 bases between them. The germline V gene encodes CDR1 SEHNR and CDR2 FQNEAQ (reference sequence). The CDR3 consists of 16 residues. The CDR3 coding sequence is TGTGCCAGCAGCTTGGAACAGGGTGCGCCGGGGTACGAGCAGTACTTC. Its protein is CASSLEQGAPGYEQYF.

As DNA, the CDR3 is TGTGCCAGCAGTTCGGGACAGGGTCTGGACCAGTACTTC. This sequence encodes CASSSGQGLDQYF. V usage is TRBV27 and J usage is TRBJ2-7, with 9 bases fitting TRBD1. Trimming removed 4 bases from V and 10 bases from J; junction bases left unmatched: 8. Per germline, CDR1 MNHEY and CDR2 SMNVEV (reference sequence). The CDR3 totals 13 residues.

The genes are TRBV27 and TRBJ2-7; maybe TRBD2 (5 bases). V was pared by 5 bases and J by 3 bases, with 17 bases between. Per the germline V gene, CDR1 is MNHEY and CDR2 is SMNVEV (reference sequence). The CDR3 length is 15 residues. CDR3 region: CASSLRRRPGYEQYF. DNA for the CDR3: TGTGCCAGCAGTCTTAGGAGGCGCCCCGGCTACGAGCAGTACTTC.

The chain is built from TRBV9 and TRBJ1-2, with D maybe TRBD1 (6 bases). CDR1 and CDR2 (germline): SGDLS, YYNGEE. Trimming took off 2 bases at V and 3 bases at J, with 14 bases between the two ends. The CDR3 spans 15 residues. CDR3 nucleotide sequence: TGTGCCAGCAGCGTTACAGGGTCCCCTGACTATGGCTACACCTTC. It yields the protein CASSVTGSPDYGYTF.

The rearrangement uses TRBV18 and TRBJ1-5, with TRBD1 identical over 9 bases. The junction had 4 bases not matched to a gene; V was cut back by 6 bases and J by 1 base. Germline CDR1 KGHSH, CDR2 LQKENI. This CDR3 comprises 15 residues. CDR3 residues: CASSQGQGSNQPQHF. CDR3 bases: TGTGCCAGCTCGCAGGGACAGGGAAGCAATCAGCCCCAGCATTTT.

A single count supports this clone. The chain joins TRBV21-1 to TRBJ1-1; TRBD1, the D gene given by the table, was not confirmed from the DNA. TRBV21-1 is deemed a pseudogene. The CDR3 length is 19 residues. DNA of the CDR3: TGTGCCAGCAGCCATCGTCAAGACAGGGCCATCCTCAATTACACTGAAGCTTTCTTT. Encoded protein: CASSHRQDRAILNYTEAFF.

In regard to this clone: Other DNA sequences in this sample translate to the same CDR3. The rearrangement links TRBV9 to TRBJ1-2; 8 bases are shared with TRBD1. Germline assignment: CDR1 SGDLS and CDR2 YYNGEE. V shed 3 bases, J shed 5 bases, and the junction held 6 bases outside the gene matches. CDR3 size: 14 residues. The DNA for the CDR3 is TGTGCCAGCAGCGGACAGGGGACAGCATATGGCTACACCTTC. Translated: CASSGQGTAYGYTF.

The chain recombines TRBV7-6 with TRBJ2-3; the D gene is possibly TRBD2 (5 bases). Trimming removed 1 base from V and 2 bases from J, with 7 bases in between. This CDR3 has 14 residues. The V gene's germline CDR1 is SGHVS and CDR2 FNYEAQ. The chain's CDR3 is CASSLGGNTDTQYF. CDR3 DNA: TGTGCCAGCAGCTTAGGAGGGAACACAGATACGCAGTATTTT.

The chain combines TRBV15 with TRBJ1-1, with TRBD1 as a possible D gene (5 bases). The V gene lost 0 bases and the J gene lost 2 bases, with 19 bases spanning the gap. Germline-derived CDR1 and CDR2 are LNHNV and YYDKDF (reference sequence). The CDR3 spans 18 residues. The CDR3 region has the DNA TGTGCCACCAGCAGAGAGAATTCAGGGATGTATCGTAACACTGAAGCTTTCTTT. Translation gives CATSRENSGMYRNTEAFF.

The rearrangement joins TRBV5-1 to TRBJ2-3; 8 bases are a match to TRBD2. Germline trimming cut 1 base from V and 3 bases from J; bases unmatched to any gene: 4. Germline-derived CDR1 and CDR2 are SGHRS and YFSETQ. The CDR3 has 15 amino acids. The CDR3 reads CASSLQLAETDTQYF. CDR3 DNA: TGCGCCAGCAGCTTGCAACTAGCGGAAACAGATACGCAGTATTTT.

The genes are TRBV6-5 and TRBJ2-7; TRBD2 matches 11 bases. Trimming cost V 5 bases and J 6 bases; bases outside gene matches: 3. There are 13 residues in the CDR3. In germline, CDR1 is MNHEY, CDR2 SVGAGI. The CDR3: CASSAGLAAEQYF. The CDR3 coding sequence is TGTGCCAGCAGTGCGGGACTAGCGGCCGAGCAGTACTTC.